These T cell receptor beta chains were read from a single sample in a study of HIV-infected patients and healthy controls. In TCRdb, the 5' RACE reads were re-called with MiXCR into one record per CDR3 protein. The table lists more than 15,000 distinct CDR3 sequences, about 5% of them singletons, with about 1.9% in the top ten. The sample was blood. These receptors came from an adult in good health. Both conserved end residues are part of each CDR3. Fields, in order: J gene, clone size, D gene, V gene, CDR3 DNA, CDR3 protein. D genes are given only for firm matches. The size field is filled for only some rows; it gives once, few, many or a size class.

TRBJ2-7,NA,NA,TRBV9,TGTGCCAGCAGCCCTAGGTCGACTACCTACGAGCAGTACTTC,CASSPRSTTYEQYF
TRBJ1-5,many,TRBD1,TRBV6-6,TGTGCCAGCAGTTACCAGGGGGCGGGTAGCAATCAGCCCCAGCATTTT,CASSYQGAGSNQPQHF
TRBJ1-4,many,TRBD1,TRBV2,TGTGCCAGCAGCCGGGACAGGGGTTTTAATGAAAAACTGTTTTTT,CASSRDRGFNEKLFF
TRBJ1-2,medium-sized,NA,TRBV21-1,TGTGCCACCAAAGTGAGAGTATGTTCGAATGGCTACACCTTC,CATKVRVCSNGYTF
TRBJ2-1,many,NA,TRBV7-9,TGTGCCAGCAGCTTACGTGGGGGGCGCGTCTCCCCCAATGAGCAGTTCTTC,CASSLRGGRVSPNEQFF
TRBJ1-5,many,TRBD1,TRBV2,TGTGCCAGCAGTATGACAGGGTTAGGGGGTCAGCCCCAGCATTTT,CASSMTGLGGQPQHF
TRBJ2-7,NA,NA,TRBV5-1,TGCGCCAGCAGCTTTAGCGGCCGAGACTACGAGCAGTACTTC,CASSFSGRDYEQYF
TRBJ1-2,many,NA,TRBV21-1,TGTGCCAGCAGCAACGGTGGAGGCTACACCTTC,CASSNGGGYTF
TRBJ2-5,many,TRBD1,TRBV30,TGTGCCTGGAGTGGACAGGGCTACAAAGAGACCCAGTACTTC,CAWSGQGYKETQYF
TRBJ1-1,medium-sized,NA,TRBV7-2,TGTGCCAGCAGCTTGCGGCCCGGGTTGAACACTGAAGCTTTCTTT,CASSLRPGLNTEAFF
TRBJ2-6,medium-sized,NA,TRBV10-3,TGTGCCATCACTCGGTCTGGTGAGGGCTCTGGGGCCAACGTCCTGACTTTC,CAITRSGEGSGANVLTF
TRBJ2-1,once,NA,TRBV6-1,TGTGCCAGCAGTGGTGTTAGGGGCCGTGAGCAGTTCTTC,CASSGVRGREQFF
TRBJ2-2,many,NA,TRBV7-3,TGTGCCAGCAGCTTAAGCGTCGAGCGGAACACCGGGGAGCTGTTTTTT,CASSLSVERNTGELFF
TRBJ2-1,many,NA,TRBV6-6,TGTGCCAGCAATCCCCATATCCTCGTAACCAATGAGCAGTTCTTC,CASNPHILVTNEQFF
TRBJ2-3,many,NA,TRBV29-1,TGCAGCGTCGGAGTTGGACTAGAGGGGGCCCGGTATTTT,CSVGVGLEGARYF
TRBJ1-1,many,NA,TRBV6-6,TGTGCCAGCACCAAGGACAGAACACTGAACACTGAAGCTTTCTTT,CASTKDRTLNTEAFF
TRBJ1-1,many,NA,TRBV6-5,TGTGCCAGCAGTCCGTCTGGGTTCACTGAAGCTTTCTTT,CASSPSGFTEAFF
TRBJ1-2,many,NA,TRBV7-9,TGTGCCAGCAGCTTAGAAGCTCGTCAGAATGGCTACACCTTC,CASSLEARQNGYTF
TRBJ2-1,many,TRBD1,TRBV6-5,TGTGCCAGCAGTGTTGGGGGACAGGGGTACGAGCAGTTCTTC,CASSVGGQGYEQFF
TRBJ1-2,medium-sized,NA,TRBV20-1,TGCAGTGCTAGAGATTACCAGTATGGCTACACCTTC,CSARDYQYGYTF
TRBJ1-1,many,NA,TRBV5-4,TGTGCCAGCAGCCTCTTACAAGGGGTCATGAACACTGAAGCTTTCTTT,CASSLLQGVMNTEAFF
TRBJ1-5,NA,NA,TRBV7-2,TGTGCCAGCACCCTACAGCCCGGGGCCAATCAGCCCCAGCATTTT,CASTLQPGANQPQHF
TRBJ2-3,many,NA,TRBV20-1,TGCAGTGCTTGCCGGGCGGACCGCACAGATACGCAGTATTTT,CSACRADRTDTQYF
TRBJ1-1,many,NA,TRBV7-9,TGTGCCAGCAGCTTACAGCGGGGGAACACTGAAGCTTTCTTT,CASSLQRGNTEAFF
TRBJ1-5,many,NA,TRBV4-3,TGCGCCAGCAGCCAAGATATGGGCTCCGGCAATCAGCCCCAGCATTTT,CASSQDMGSGNQPQHF
TRBJ2-2,many,NA,TRBV6-1,TGTGCCAGCAGTGACAGGGACACCGGGGAGCTGTTTTTT,CASSDRDTGELFF
TRBJ2-3,many,TRBD2,TRBV5-1,TGCGCCAGCAGCTCACTGACTAGCGGCACAGATACGCAGTATTTT,CASSSLTSGTDTQYF
TRBJ1-5,medium-sized,NA,TRBV6-2/TRBV6-3,TGTGCCAGCAGTTCGAGGAACGAGGGAGGCAATCAGCCCCAGCATTTT,CASSSRNEGGNQPQHF
TRBJ2-2,many,TRBD2,TRBV20-1,TGCAGTGCTAGAGTGGGAGGGGCGGACACCGGGGAGCTGTTTTTT,CSARVGGADTGELFF
TRBJ1-1,many,NA,TRBV19,TGTGCCACCGACCAAGGTGTTGGGGACGCTGAAGCTTTCTTT,CATDQGVGDAEAFF
TRBJ2-1,many,TRBD2,TRBV29-1,TGCAGCGCTGGACTAGCCTATGAGCAGTTCTTC,CSAGLAYEQFF
TRBJ1-2,many,NA,TRBV18,TGTGCCAGCTCAATCGGGTCCAAAGAGAGATATGGCTACACCTTC,CASSIGSKERYGYTF
TRBJ2-3,many,NA,TRBV7-9,TGTGCCAGCAGCTTAATGGCCAGGGGATTTGGGACAGATACGCAGTATTTT,CASSLMARGFGTDTQYF
TRBJ1-6,many,TRBD1,TRBV7-3,TGTGCCAGCAGCTTTGAAGGGGGCAGGAATTCACCCCTCCACTTT,CASSFEGGRNSPLHF
TRBJ1-1,medium-sized,NA,TRBV5-1,TGCGCCAGCAGCCCGGCAGGGCGGGATGGCACTGAAGCTTTCTTT,CASSPAGRDGTEAFF
TRBJ1-4,many,NA,TRBV4-3,TGCGCCAGCAGCCAAGCCGGAGGAGGAAGTAATGAAAAACTGTTTTTT,CASSQAGGGSNEKLFF
TRBJ2-5,medium-sized,TRBD2,TRBV20-1,TGCAGTGCTAGAGAGGCTAGCGGGCCGGCTGGGACCCAGTACTTC,CSAREASGPAGTQYF
TRBJ2-1,medium-sized,TRBD2,TRBV20-1,TGCAGTGCTAGAGATCAAGTAGCGGGGGGGCCTGAGCAGTTCTTC,CSARDQVAGGPEQFF
TRBJ1-1,medium-sized,TRBD1,TRBV18,TGTGCCAGCTCACCTCCAACAGGGGGAGTACGGAACACTGAAGCTTTCTTT,CASSPPTGGVRNTEAFF
TRBJ2-7,many,NA,TRBV6-1,TGTGCCAGCAGTGAAAACAGCAGGTACGAGCAGTACTTC,CASSENSRYEQYF
TRBJ2-3,many,TRBD1,TRBV5-1,TGCGCCAGCAGCCGCGGACAGGGGGCCGCAGATACGCAGTATTTT,CASSRGQGAADTQYF
TRBJ2-3,many,NA,TRBV20-1,TGCAGTGCTAGAGGACCTGACGGTTTCACAGATACGCAGTATTTT,CSARGPDGFTDTQYF
TRBJ2-1,medium-sized,NA,TRBV11-3,TGTGCCAGCAGCTCCCACAGGGCCCAGAGCTCCTACAATGAGCAGTTCTTC,CASSSHRAQSSYNEQFF
TRBJ1-3,many,NA,TRBV28,TGTGCCAGCACGGTGACCTCTCTCTTAGTTAGCGGAAACACCATATATTTT,CASTVTSLLVSGNTIYF
TRBJ1-1,many,TRBD1,TRBV7-2,TGTGCCAGCAGCTTGAGACAGGGCCAAACTGAAGCTTTCTTT,CASSLRQGQTEAFF
TRBJ1-1,medium-sized,TRBD1,TRBV7-8,TGTGCCAGCAGCTTGGTGGTCAATAACAGGGGCCAGGGAGCTTTCTTT,CASSLVVNNRGQGAFF
TRBJ2-1,many,TRBD1,TRBV24-1,TGTGCCACCAGTTCATCGGGACAGGGGTCCAATGAGCAGTTCTTC,CATSSSGQGSNEQFF
TRBJ2-7,many,NA,TRBV28,TGTGCCAGCAGACCTGGGAGGGAGGGGGTCTACGAGCAGTACTTC,CASRPGREGVYEQYF
TRBJ1-1,medium-sized,NA,TRBV3-1,TGTGCCAGCAGCCTCGGGAACTGGGGCACTGAAGCTTTCTTT,CASSLGNWGTEAFF